The rows below give T cell receptor beta chains drawn from one sample of a study of blood T cell repertoires in COVID-19. Assay: immunoSEQ multiplex PCR; the TCRdb copy retains only in-frame clones and omits some. The sample yields about 150,000 clones, 70% to 90% seen once. Source material: PBMCs or T cells enriched from blood (not recorded which). The receptors derive from a woman aged 35 to 49 who had recovered from COVID-19. Both conserved end residues are part of each CDR3. The order of the fields is CDR3 length, clone size, D gene, V gene, J gene, CDR3 DNA, CDR3 protein. A D gene is named only where the DNA matches it firmly. Clone size is not always given. Where it is, it says once, few, many or a class for expanded clones.

CDR3 length: 12
clone size: once
D gene: .
V gene: TRBV9
J gene: TRBJ2-4
CDR3 DNA: TGTGCCAGCAGCTCAACCCAGAACATTCAGTACTTC
CDR3 protein: CASSSTQNIQYF

CDR3 length: 13
clone size: .
D gene: .
V gene: TRBV5-1
J gene: TRBJ2-3
CDR3 DNA: TGCGCCAGCAGAGTTGTCCGGGCAGATACGCAGTATTTT
CDR3 protein: CASRVVRADTQYF

CDR3 length: 13
clone size: .
D gene: .
V gene: TRBV3-1/TRBV3-2
J gene: TRBJ1-1
CDR3 DNA: TGTGCCAGCAGCTACAGTGGCTCCACTGAAGCTTTCTTT
CDR3 protein: CASSYSGSTEAFF

CDR3 length: 13
clone size: .
D gene: .
V gene: TRBV24-1
J gene: TRBJ1-2
CDR3 DNA: TGTGCCACCAGCCTATCCGACTTCTATGGCTACACCTTC
CDR3 protein: CATSLSDFYGYTF

CDR3 length: 13
clone size: .
D gene: .
V gene: TRBV10-3
J gene: TRBJ1-1
CDR3 DNA: TGTGCCGTCTCCTCGCCGGGGAACACTGAAGCTTTCTTT
CDR3 protein: CAVSSPGNTEAFF

CDR3 length: 15
clone size: .
D gene: TRBD2
V gene: TRBV5-4
J gene: TRBJ2-7
CDR3 DNA: TGTGCCAGCAGCGCGACTAGCGGGGGTTCCTACGAGCAGTACTTC
CDR3 protein: CASSATSGGSYEQYF

CDR3 length: 13
clone size: .
D gene: .
V gene: TRBV19
J gene: TRBJ1-2
CDR3 DNA: TGTGCCAGTAGTATAAACACCCACTATGGCTACACCTTC
CDR3 protein: CASSINTHYGYTF

CDR3 length: 16
clone size: .
D gene: TRBD1
V gene: TRBV5-3
J gene: TRBJ2-1
CDR3 DNA: TGTGCCAGAAGCCCGGACCGGGACAGGGAAGCGAATGAGCAGTTCTTC
CDR3 protein: CARSPDRDREANEQFF

CDR3 length: 12
clone size: .
D gene: .
V gene: TRBV12-3/TRBV12-4
J gene: TRBJ1-1
CDR3 DNA: TGTGCCAGCAGTTTAGCGGGGGAGGGAGCTTTCTTT
CDR3 protein: CASSLAGEGAFF

CDR3 length: 11
clone size: .
D gene: TRBD2
V gene: TRBV10-3
J gene: TRBJ2-7
CDR3 DNA: TGTGCCATCGGGGAGGGCGACGAGCAGTACTTC
CDR3 protein: CAIGEGDEQYF

CDR3 length: 15
clone size: .
D gene: TRBD2
V gene: TRBV6-1
J gene: TRBJ2-4
CDR3 DNA: TGTGCCAGCAGTGAATCAGCGGGGGGCCCAAACATTCAGTACTTC
CDR3 protein: CASSESAGGPNIQYF

CDR3 length: 14
clone size: .
D gene: .
V gene: TRBV6-5
J gene: TRBJ2-3
CDR3 DNA: TGTGCCAGCACCTTCGTGGGCCGAACAGATACGCAGTATTTT
CDR3 protein: CASTFVGRTDTQYF

CDR3 length: 15
clone size: .
D gene: TRBD1
V gene: TRBV7-6
J gene: TRBJ2-3
CDR3 DNA: TGTGCCAGCAGTCCGGGACAGGGTCTGACAGATACGCAGTATTTT
CDR3 protein: CASSPGQGLTDTQYF

CDR3 length: 16
clone size: .
D gene: TRBD2
V gene: TRBV9
J gene: TRBJ2-1
CDR3 DNA: TGTGCCAGCAGCGTTTTAGCGGGAAGTCGGTACAATGAGCAGTTCTTC
CDR3 protein: CASSVLAGSRYNEQFF

CDR3 length: 17
clone size: .
D gene: TRBD2
V gene: TRBV6-1
J gene: TRBJ2-3
CDR3 DNA: TGTGCCAGCAGTGAAGGGCGGGACTACCTGACCACAGATACGCAGTATTTT
CDR3 protein: CASSEGRDYLTTDTQYF

CDR3 length: 13
clone size: .
D gene: TRBD2
V gene: TRBV12-3/TRBV12-4
J gene: TRBJ2-7
CDR3 DNA: TGTGCCAGCAGTTCCGGGGGGTCGTACGAGCAGTACTTC
CDR3 protein: CASSSGGSYEQYF